A single sample gave rise to the 23 T cell receptor beta chains below, sequenced in a study of blood T cell repertoires in COVID-19. Profiling relied on immunoSEQ multiplex PCR, and the TCRdb table lists in-frame clones only, not all of them. The sample contains roughly 120,000 clones, approximately 80% of which appear only once. Sequencing was performed on peripheral blood. Receptors were obtained from a human donor in a cohort sampled during active COVID-19.

The chain is built from TRBV28 and TRBJ1-1; D not resolved. Trimming removed 2 bases at V and 6 bases at J, with 7 bases between. Germline lookup yields CDR1 MDHEN and CDR2 SYDVKM. CDR3 length: 12 residues. The chain's CDR3 is CASSLAGPEAFF. The CDR3 DNA sequence: TGTGCCAGCAGTTTAGCGGGCCCTGAAGCTTTCTTT.

This clone appeared a single time. V gene TRBV15 combines with J gene TRBJ1-1; 7 bases agree with TRBD1. The germline V gene has CDR1 LNHNV and CDR2 YYDKDF (reference sequence). The V segment lost 0 bases and the J segment 0 bases; nucleotides outside the gene matches: 7. The CDR3 length is 17 residues. The CDR3 DNA is TGTGCCACCAGCAGAGATGTTCGGACAGGTTTGAACACTGAAGCTTTCTTT. As protein: CATSRDVRTGLNTEAFF.

This chain uses TRBV20-1 with TRBJ1-3; D gene ambiguous. Trimming removed 3 bases at V and 0 bases at J, with 9 bases between. The CDR3 length is 14 residues. Germline assignment: CDR1 DFQATT and CDR2 SNEGSKA (reference sequence). CDR3 in DNA: TGCAGTGCTAGTCCCGTTAACTCTGGAAACACCATATATTTT. It is translated as CSASPVNSGNTIYF.

The V gene is TRBV15, the J gene TRBJ2-2; D call uncertain. Germline-derived CDR1 and CDR2 are LNHNV and YYDKDF (reference sequence). CDR3 length: 17 amino acids. Trimming pared 0 bases from V and 5 bases from J, leaving 16 bases between. The DNA of the CDR3 is TGTGCCACCAGCAGAGATGAGTCCGGTCTGAGAACCGGGGAGCTGTTTTTT. Its translation is CATSRDESGLRTGELFF.

The chain joins TRBV21-1 to TRBJ1-3; TRBD1 reflects the table's D call only, with no check against the DNA. TRBV21-1 is shown as a pseudogene. CDR3 size: 17 residues. The CDR3, as DNA: TGTGCCAGCCCTTCCGGACAGGCAACTTTCTCTGGAAACACCATATATTTT. The encoded protein is CASPSGQATFSGNTIYF.

V usage is TRBV28 and J usage is TRBJ1-2; 8 nucleotides agree with TRBD1. Germline values: CDR1 MDHEN, CDR2 SYDVKM. Trimming removed 7 bases from V and 4 bases from J; junction bases left unmatched: 5. This CDR3 comprises 13 residues. The CDR3 bases are TGTGCCAGCACCGACAGGGGAGGCTATGGCTACACCTTC. It translates to CASTDRGGYGYTF.

The chain uses TRBV27 and TRBJ2-1; 10 nucleotides agree with TRBD2. Trimming at V came to 1 base and at J to 6 bases, leaving 6 bases not matched to a gene. Germline V gene sequence: CDR1 MNHEY, CDR2 SMNVEV (reference sequence). The CDR3 is 16 amino acids. The CDR3 nucleotides read TGTGCCAGCAGTTTATGGAGCGGGGGGGCCGCCAATGAGCAGTTCTTC. Translating it yields CASSLWSGGAANEQFF.

The chain employs TRBV9 and TRBJ1-6; D remains ambiguous. Between the trimmed V and J ends, which lost 4 bases and 7 bases, there was a span of 15 bases. Germline V gene sequence: CDR1 SGDLS, CDR2 YYNGEE. The length of the CDR3 is 15 residues. CDR3 residues: CASSPRLGRNSPLHF. The CDR3 coding sequence is TGTGCCAGCAGCCCACGACTCGGAAGAAATTCACCCCTCCACTTT.

The V gene is TRBV6-6, the J gene TRBJ1-3; unclear D gene. CDR1 MNHNY and CDR2 SVGAGI come from the germline V gene (reference sequence). The CDR3 sequence is 13 residues long. V was clipped by 9 bases and J by 0 bases, with 9 bases between them. Written as DNA, the CDR3 is TGTGCCAGTACCGGACTCTCTGGAAACACCATATATTTT. Translating gives CASTGLSGNTIYF.

This chain links TRBV5-1 with TRBJ1-2; a possible D gene is TRBD1 (5 bases). Trimming cost V 4 bases and J 4 bases, with 14 bases left between them. The CDR3 runs to 14 residues. CDR1 is SGHRS and CDR2 is YFSETQ in the germline V gene. The DNA for the CDR3 is TGCGCCAGCAGCACAACCTCCGGGGGCTATGGCTACACCTTC. This sequence encodes CASSTTSGGYGYTF.

The chain links TRBV15 to TRBJ1-1; tentatively, D is TRBD1 (5 bases). CDR1 and CDR2 from the germline V gene are LNHNV and YYDKDF (reference sequence). This CDR3 region has 14 residues. V lost 2 bases to trimming and J lost 1 base, with 8 bases between them. CDR3 sequence reads: CATSRNRGNTEAFF. In DNA, the CDR3 is TGTGCCACCAGCAGAAATAGGGGGAACACTGAAGCTTTCTTT.

This clone has a single count. Other DNA sequences in this sample translate to the same CDR3. The chain joins TRBV6-1 to TRBJ1-3; D perhaps matches TRBD1 (5 bases). The CDR3 consists of 15 residues. Germline assignment: CDR1 MNHNS and CDR2 SASEGT. V was clipped by 1 base and J by 0 bases, with 7 bases between them. The CDR3 here is CASSEGGGSGNTIYF. In DNA, the CDR3 is TGTGCCAGCAGTGAAGGCGGGGGCTCTGGAAACACCATATATTTT.

The genes are TRBV18 and TRBJ1-1; weak D call: TRBD1 (6 bases). The CDR3 consists of 15 residues. Per germline, CDR1 KGHSH and CDR2 LQKENI. Trimming took 3 bases from V and 0 from J, leaving 11 bases between them. The CDR3 nucleotides are TGTGCCAGCTCACCCGCTACAGGGATGAACACTGAAGCTTTCTTT. Amino acids: CASSPATGMNTEAFF.

The V call is TRBV5-6, the J call TRBJ2-5, with 7 positions matching TRBD2. The CDR3 consists of 14 residues. Trimming cost V 4 bases and J 5 bases; bases outside gene matches: 8. Germline lookup yields CDR1 SGHDT and CDR2 YYEEEE. CDR3 region: CASSGGAGLETQYF. CDR3 sequence (DNA): TGTGCCAGCAGCGGAGGAGCGGGGCTGGAGACCCAGTACTTC.

The chain carries TRBV2 and TRBJ2-3, with TRBD2 matching over 8 bases. Germline CDR1 is SNHLY and CDR2 is FYNNEI. This CDR3 is built from 13 residues. Unmatched junction bases numbered 3, after V lost 6 bases and J lost 4 bases. CDR3 nucleotide sequence: TGTGCCAGCAGGACGGGGGGGGCAGATACGCAGTATTTT. This codes for CASRTGGADTQYF.

Points on this clone: This same CDR3 is encoded by further DNA sequences in the sample. The V and J genes are TRBV3-1 (or the pseudogene TRBV3-2) and TRBJ1-5; D is unresolved. CDR1 is LGHDT, CDR2 YNNKEL, per germline (reference sequence). This CDR3 contains 15 residues. V shed 1 base and J shed 0 bases, with 7 bases lying between them. The CDR3 region has the DNA TGTGCCAGCAGCCAAGTACCCGGTAGCAATCAGCCCCAGCATTTT. This translates into CASSQVPGSNQPQHF.

The chain joins TRBV18 to TRBJ2-1; 11 nucleotides agree with TRBD2. Trimming took 0 bases from V and 6 from J; bases not matched to a gene: 7. Looked up from germline, CDR1 is KGHSH and CDR2 is LQKENI. The CDR3 spans 17 residues. The CDR3: CASSPPLAGGTRNEQFF. The CDR3 DNA reads TGTGCCAGCTCACCACCGTTAGCGGGGGGGACTCGCAATGAGCAGTTCTTC.

The chain carries TRBV19 and TRBJ2-5, with D uncertain. V was cut by 3 bases and J by 4 bases, with 6 bases left in between. Germline lookup yields CDR1 LNHDA and CDR2 SQIVND (reference sequence). This CDR3 has 12 amino acids. The CDR3 here is CASSIYGETQYF. DNA for the CDR3: TGTGCCAGTAGTATTTACGGAGAGACCCAGTACTTC.

In its sample, this clone was seen a few times. This chain joins TRBV5-4 and TRBJ2-3; weak D call: TRBD2 (5 bases). V shed 4 bases and J shed 1 base, with 10 bases lying between them. This CDR3 is 14 amino acids long. Germline lookup yields CDR1 SGHNT and CDR2 YYREEE (reference sequence). The DNA of the CDR3 is TGTGCCAGCAGCCGGGGTCCGGGCACAGATACGCAGTATTTT. Protein sequence: CASSRGPGTDTQYF.

The chain has TRBV7-8 and TRBJ1-5; D might be TRBD1 (5 bases). This CDR3 contains 16 residues. The germline V gene encodes CDR1 SGHVS and CDR2 FQNEAQ. Trimming took off 7 bases at V and 0 bases at J, with 16 bases between the two ends. The chain's CDR3 is CASTPQGWYSNQPQHF. The CDR3 DNA follows: TGTGCCAGCACCCCTCAGGGTTGGTATAGCAATCAGCCCCAGCATTTT.

The chain links TRBV19 to TRBJ1-4, with 7 positions matching TRBD1. Germline CDR1 is LNHDA and CDR2 is SQIVND (reference sequence). The junction had 8 bases not matched to a gene; V was cut back by 4 bases and J by 0 bases. The CDR3 has 17 residues. The CDR3 protein is CASSRTGRFATNEKLFF. The CDR3, as DNA: TGTGCCAGTAGTAGGACAGGTCGGTTTGCAACTAATGAAAAACTGTTTTTT.

The CDR3: CAIRRTSGYNEQFF. The DNA of the CDR3 is TGTGCCATCAGACGGACTAGCGGGTACAATGAGCAGTTCTTC. This chain connects TRBV10-3 to TRBJ2-1, with 11 bases identical to TRBD2. The germline gives CDR1 ENHRY, CDR2 SYGVKD. The CDR3 totals 14 residues. The junction had 2 bases not matched to a gene; V was cut back by 6 bases and J by 4 bases.

This clone was detected only a few times. The chain recombines TRBV3-1 (or the pseudogene TRBV3-2) with TRBJ1-2; TRBD1 matches at 9 bases. The CDR3 length is 14 residues. The germline V gene has CDR1 LGHDT and CDR2 YNNKEL (reference sequence). Trimming at V came to 4 bases and at J to 2 bases, leaving 2 bases not matched to a gene. The CDR3 is CASSPGQGNYGYTF. For the CDR3, the DNA is TGTGCCAGCAGCCCGGGACAGGGAAACTATGGCTACACCTTC.